This entry lists 15 T cell receptor beta chains sequenced from one sample in a study of cytomegalovirus exposure and HLA in healthy donors (dated by TCRdb to about 2017). Library prep was done by the immunoSEQ multiplex PCR assay. In its TCRdb copy, this immuneACCESS table keeps in-frame sequences only and misses some clones. Where compared with another copy, unresolved V genes explain less than half of these, and the others have no known cause. In this sample the table shows approximately 160,000 clones, roughly 90% of which occur a single time. Jointly, the top ten make up approximately 10% of the sample. The source material was PBMCs. Receptor source: a woman aged 18-29 years in good health and CMV-seropositive.

The chain is built from TRBV7-3 and TRBJ2-7; 12 bases are a match to TRBD2. Germline V gives CDR1 SGHTA, CDR2 FQGTGA. The J segment lost 5 bases and the V segment lost 4 bases, leaving 18 bases of the junction unmatched. CDR3 size: 19 residues. This CDR3 is CASSSNGTGGLAGTHEQYF. The CDR3 nucleotides read TGTGCCAGCAGCTCTAATGGTACAGGTGGACTAGCGGGAACTCACGAGCAGTACTTC.

The CDR3 bases are TGTGCCAGCAGCTTGACACCCCGTTTCACAGATACGCAGTATTTT. Amino acid sequence: CASSLTPRFTDTQYF. The chain is built from TRBV5-8 and TRBJ2-3; no reliable D call. The V and J ends lost 1 base and 2 bases respectively, with 11 bases between them. The CDR3 is made up of 15 amino acids. Germline V gene data show CDR1 as SGHTS and CDR2 as YDEGEE.

This clone was counted once. The rearrangement uses TRBV10-3 and TRBJ2-3, with 9 bases lining up with TRBD2. CDR1 is ENHRY and CDR2 is SYGVKD in the germline V gene. V trimming: 0 bases; J trimming: 1 base; junction bases outside the gene matches: 2. The CDR3 extends over 16 amino acids. The CDR3 bases are TGTGCCATCAGTGAGTCTGCTAGCGGGGGCACAGATACGCAGTATTTT. Its protein product is CAISESASGGTDTQYF.

The chain links TRBV11-3 to TRBJ2-1; 10 positions match TRBD2. The CDR3 has 16 amino acids. The V segment lost 1 base and the J segment 3 bases; nucleotides outside the gene matches: 3. Germline assignment: CDR1 SGHNT and CDR2 YENEEA. This CDR3 reads CASSLGRTSGYNEQFF. In nucleotides, the CDR3 is TGTGCCAGCAGCTTAGGACGGACTAGCGGCTACAATGAGCAGTTCTTC. The variable domain in full, completed from reference TRBV11-3 and TRBJ2-1, reads EAGVVQSPRYKIIEKKQPVAFWCNPISGHNTLYWYLQNLGQGPELLIRYENEEAVDDSQLPKDRFSAERLKGVDSTLKIQPAELGDSAVYLCASSLGRTSGYNEQFFGPGTRLTVL.

The J gene is TRBJ1-1, the V gene TRBV18; tentatively, D is TRBD1 (6 bases). CDR3 length equals 14 residues. The V end lost 3 bases, the J end lost 1 base, and 9 bases lay between the germline ends. In germline, CDR1 is KGHSH, CDR2 LQKENI. CDR3 amino acids: CASSPTRGNTEAFF. In nucleotides, the CDR3 is TGTGCCAGCTCACCCACCAGGGGGAACACTGAAGCTTTCTTT.

The V call is TRBV11-3, the J call TRBJ2-7; TRBD2 matches 9 bases. Germline lookup yields CDR1 SGHNT and CDR2 YENEEA. The CDR3 runs to 13 residues. V trimming: 3 bases; J trimming: 12 bases; junction bases outside the gene matches: 9. The CDR3: CASSFLAGVRPYF. DNA of the CDR3: TGTGCCAGCAGCTTCTTAGCGGGAGTCAGGCCGTACTTC.

The rearrangement uses TRBV5-6 and TRBJ2-7, with a tentative D call TRBD1 (5 bases). CDR1 is SGHDT, CDR2 YYEEEE, per germline. Trimming cost V 0 bases and J 2 bases, with 9 bases left between them. This CDR3 region has 14 residues. CDR3 sequence: CASSLGQGPYEQYF. The DNA for the CDR3 is TGTGCCAGCAGCTTGGGGCAGGGTCCCTACGAGCAGTACTTC. Based on the CDR3 plus reference TRBV5-6 and TRBJ2-7, the full variable domain is DAGVTQSPTHLIKTRGQQVTLRCSPKSGHDTVSWYQQALGQGPQFIFQYYEEEERQRGNFPDRFSGHQFPNYSSELNVNALLLGDSALYLCASSLGQGPYEQYFGPGTRLTVT.

V usage is TRBV25-1 and J usage is TRBJ2-1, with D perhaps matching TRBD1 (6 bases). Germline CDR1 and CDR2: MGHDK and SYGVNS. This CDR3 contains 16 residues. V lost 0 bases and J lost 0, with 9 bases in between. The CDR3 sequence is CASSEYRGSSYNEQFF. The CDR3 nucleotides read TGTGCCAGCAGTGAATATAGGGGGAGCTCCTACAATGAGCAGTTCTTC.

CDR3 coding DNA: TGTGCCAGCAGCTTGTGGAGTTCACCTGAAGCTTTCTTT. It encodes CASSLWSSPEAFF. V usage is TRBV5-4 and J usage is TRBJ1-1; D is undetermined. There are 13 residues in the CDR3. Germline-derived CDR1 and CDR2 are SGHNT and YYREEE (reference sequence). V lost 1 base, J lost 6 bases, and 10 bases lay in between.

This clone was found once. This chain joins TRBV5-1 and TRBJ1-3; no definite D call. Germline-derived CDR1 and CDR2 are SGHRS and YFSETQ. This CDR3 contains 15 residues. With 4 bases removed from V and 3 bases from J, the gap between germline ends came to 14 bases. The CDR3 region is CASSPTSNYGNTIYF. CDR3 coding DNA: TGCGCCAGCAGCCCAACGTCGAACTATGGAAACACCATATATTTT.

The chain joins TRBV28 to TRBJ1-2, with D hard to call. CDR3 length: 13 amino acids. V was cut by 1 base and J by 5 bases, with 8 bases left in between. Germline CDR1 and CDR2: MDHEN and SYDVKM. CDR3 region: CASSLSGDYGYTF. DNA of the CDR3: TGTGCCAGCAGTTTATCGGGAGATTATGGCTACACCTTC.

The J gene is TRBJ2-7, the V gene TRBV27; weak D call: TRBD1 (6 bases). The CDR3 sequence is 13 residues long. V was trimmed by 4 bases and J by 2 bases, leaving 9 bases between them. Germline V gene data show CDR1 as MNHEY and CDR2 as SMNVEV (reference sequence). In DNA form, the CDR3 reads TGTGCCAGCAGTTCGACAGGACCCTACGAGCAGTACTTC. Protein: CASSSTGPYEQYF.

V is TRBV29-1 and J is TRBJ1-4; tentative D call: TRBD1 (5 bases). Germline V lookup: CDR1 SQVTM, CDR2 ANQGSEA. Trimming stripped 6 bases from V and 4 bases from J, with 12 bases between. The CDR3 is 13 residues long. The CDR3 protein is CSVERQFNEKLFF. CDR3 DNA: TGCAGCGTCGAAAGACAGTTTAATGAAAAACTGTTTTTT. Combining the CDR3 with reference TRBV29-1 and TRBJ1-4 gives the whole variable domain SAVISQKPSRDICQRGTSLTIQCQVDSQVTMMFWYRQQPGQSLTLIATANQGSEATYESGFVIDKFPISRPNLTFSTLTVSNMSPEDSSIYLCSVERQFNEKLFFGSGTQLSVL.

Note on this clone: The junction departs from the called germline gene at one end, perhaps through a read error. The gene calls are TRBV7-2 and TRBJ2-5; 8 bases are shared with TRBD2. This CDR3 region has 16 residues. Germline CDR1 and CDR2: SGHTA and FQGNSA. The CDR3 coding sequence is TGTGCCAGCACCTTAACTAGCGGAGCCCACCAAGAGACCCAGTACTTC. It translates to CASTLTSGAHQETQYF.

The V gene is TRBV23-1, the J gene TRBJ1-2; no firm D call. TRBV23-1 counts as an open reading frame of uncertain function. The V end was cut by 8 bases, the J end by 5 bases, with 12 bases between. This CDR3 is built from 12 residues. In DNA, the CDR3 is TGCGCCAGCTTAGCGACTGCGTATGGCTACACCTTC. This sequence encodes CASLATAYGYTF.